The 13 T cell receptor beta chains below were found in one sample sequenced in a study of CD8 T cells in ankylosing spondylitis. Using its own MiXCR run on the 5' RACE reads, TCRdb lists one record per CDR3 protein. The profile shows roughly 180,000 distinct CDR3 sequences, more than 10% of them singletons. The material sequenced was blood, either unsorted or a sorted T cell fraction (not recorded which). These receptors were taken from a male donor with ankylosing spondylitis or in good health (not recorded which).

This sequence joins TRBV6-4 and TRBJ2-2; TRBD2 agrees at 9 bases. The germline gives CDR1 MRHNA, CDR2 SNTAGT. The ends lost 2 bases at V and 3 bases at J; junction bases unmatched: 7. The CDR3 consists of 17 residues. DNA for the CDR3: TGTGCCAGCAGTGACAGGGTCGGCGGGGGGGACACCGGGGAGCTGTTTTTT. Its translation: CASSDRVGGGDTGELFF.

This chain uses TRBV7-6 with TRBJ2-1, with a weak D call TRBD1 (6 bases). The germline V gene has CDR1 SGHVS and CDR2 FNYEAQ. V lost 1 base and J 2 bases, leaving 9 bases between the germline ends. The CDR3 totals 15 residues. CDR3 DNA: TGTGCCAGCAGCTTAGACAGGGCTACCTACAATGAGCAGTTCTTC. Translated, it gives CASSLDRATYNEQFF.

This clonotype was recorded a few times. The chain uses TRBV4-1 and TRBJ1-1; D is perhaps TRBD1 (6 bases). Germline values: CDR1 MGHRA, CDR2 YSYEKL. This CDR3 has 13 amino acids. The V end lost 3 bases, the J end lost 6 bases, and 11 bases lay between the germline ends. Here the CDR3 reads CASSHVQGPEAFF. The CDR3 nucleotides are TGCGCCAGCAGCCACGTACAGGGTCCTGAAGCTTTCTTT.

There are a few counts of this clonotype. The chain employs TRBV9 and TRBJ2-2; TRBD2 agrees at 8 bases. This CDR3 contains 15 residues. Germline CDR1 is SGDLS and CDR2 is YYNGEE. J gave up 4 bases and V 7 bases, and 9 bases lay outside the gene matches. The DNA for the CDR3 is TGTGCCAGCGACAAGCGGGAGTCTGGCACCGGGGAGCTGTTTTTT. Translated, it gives CASDKRESGTGELFF. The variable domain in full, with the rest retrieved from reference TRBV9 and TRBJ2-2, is DSGVTQTPKHLITATGQRVTLRCSPRSGDLSVYWYQQSLDQGLQFLIQYYNGEERAKGNILERFSAQQFPDLHSELNLSSLELGDSALYFCASDKRESGTGELFFGEGSRLTVL.

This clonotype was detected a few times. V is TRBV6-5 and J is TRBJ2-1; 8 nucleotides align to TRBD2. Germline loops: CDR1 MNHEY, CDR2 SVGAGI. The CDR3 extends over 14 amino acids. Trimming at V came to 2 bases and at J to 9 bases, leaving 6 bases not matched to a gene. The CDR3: CASSYAAGGGEQFF. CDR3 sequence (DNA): TGTGCCAGCAGTTACGCTGCGGGGGGTGGTGAGCAGTTCTTC.

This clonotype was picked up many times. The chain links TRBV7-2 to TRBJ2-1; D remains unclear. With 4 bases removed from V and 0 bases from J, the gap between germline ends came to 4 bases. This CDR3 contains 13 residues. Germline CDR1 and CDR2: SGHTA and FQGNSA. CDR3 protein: CASSYSSYNEQFF. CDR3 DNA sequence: TGTGCCAGCAGCTATAGCTCCTACAATGAGCAGTTCTTC.

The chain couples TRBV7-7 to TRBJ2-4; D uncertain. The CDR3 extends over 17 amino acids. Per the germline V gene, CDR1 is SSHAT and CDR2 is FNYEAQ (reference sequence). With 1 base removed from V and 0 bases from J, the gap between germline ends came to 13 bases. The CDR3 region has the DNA TGTGCCAGCAGCTTAGTATTTCCCGGCCTAGCCAAAAACATTCAGTACTTC. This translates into CASSLVFPGLAKNIQYF.

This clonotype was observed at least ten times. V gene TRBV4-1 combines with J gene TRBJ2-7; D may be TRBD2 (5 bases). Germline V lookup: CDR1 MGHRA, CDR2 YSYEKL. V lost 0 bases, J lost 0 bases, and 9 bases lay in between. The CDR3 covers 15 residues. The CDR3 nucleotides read TGCGCCAGCAGCCAAGAGATGCGGGTCTCCTACGAGCAGTACTTC. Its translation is CASSQEMRVSYEQYF.

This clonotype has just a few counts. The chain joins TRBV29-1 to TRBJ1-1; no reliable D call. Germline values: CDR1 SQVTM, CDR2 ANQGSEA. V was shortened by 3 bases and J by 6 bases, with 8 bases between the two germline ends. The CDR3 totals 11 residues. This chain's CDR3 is CSVDVVAEAFF. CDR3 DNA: TGCAGCGTTGACGTTGTAGCTGAAGCTTTCTTT.

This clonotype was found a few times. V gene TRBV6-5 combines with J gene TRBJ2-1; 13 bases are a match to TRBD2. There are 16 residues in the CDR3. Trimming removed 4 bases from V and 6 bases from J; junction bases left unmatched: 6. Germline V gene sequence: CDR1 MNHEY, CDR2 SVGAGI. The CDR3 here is CASSSLGLAGLNEQFF. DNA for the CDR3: TGTGCCAGCAGTTCCCTGGGACTAGCGGGGCTCAATGAGCAGTTCTTC.

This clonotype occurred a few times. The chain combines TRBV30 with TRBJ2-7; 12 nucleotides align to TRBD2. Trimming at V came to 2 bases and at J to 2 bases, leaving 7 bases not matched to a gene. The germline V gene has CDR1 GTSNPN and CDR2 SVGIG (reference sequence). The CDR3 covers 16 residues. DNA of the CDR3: TGTGCCTGGAGTATTCGGTGGACTAGCGGGACCTACGAGCAGTACTTC. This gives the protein CAWSIRWTSGTYEQYF.

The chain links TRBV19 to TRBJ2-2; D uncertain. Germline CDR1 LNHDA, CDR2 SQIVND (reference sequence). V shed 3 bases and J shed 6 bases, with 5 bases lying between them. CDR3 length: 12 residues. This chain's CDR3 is CASSIAPGELFF. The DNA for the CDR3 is TGTGCCAGTAGTATCGCCCCCGGGGAGCTGTTTTTT.

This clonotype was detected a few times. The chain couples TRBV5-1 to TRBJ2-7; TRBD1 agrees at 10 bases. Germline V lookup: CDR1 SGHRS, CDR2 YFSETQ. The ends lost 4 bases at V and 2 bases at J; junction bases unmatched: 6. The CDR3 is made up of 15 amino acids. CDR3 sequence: CASSTWTGGAYEQYF. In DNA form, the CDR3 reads TGCGCCAGCAGCACCTGGACAGGGGGGGCCTACGAGCAGTACTTC.